This TCR beta chain is from a study of glioma-infiltrating T cells. General study results and limits: Very few CDR3 sequences were shared between tissue and blood. Gliomas, especially low-grade, showed above-expected tissue-blood divergence; non-neoplastic patients showed below.

This clonotype was found a few times. The antigen is unknown. Using RNA template, CDR3s of TCR alpha and beta were amplified with iRepertoire arm-PCR. Tissue mRNA or PBMC total RNA, roughly 100-400 ng, went into one-step reverse transcription and amplification. One entry per CDR3 protein, called by TCRdb with MiXCR from the multiplex PCR reads. The top ten hold over 20% of the sample, which has 150,000 to 200,000 distinct CDR3 sequences, more than 30% seen once. With V trimmed by 4 bases and J by 4 bases, 4 bases remained unmatched. The length of the CDR3 is 13 residues. Germline CDR1 is SQVTM and CDR2 is ANQGSEA.

Specimen: glioma tissue, nonneoplastic brain tissue, or PBMCs (not recorded which). The receptor comes from a human donor with low-grade glioma or glioblastoma, undergoing nonglioma brain surgery, or in good health (not recorded which). The chain employs TRBV29-1 and TRBJ2-1; 7 bases line up with TRBD2. The CDR3 loop is CSVGSSGYNEQFF. Written as DNA, the CDR3 is TGCAGCGTTGGGTCTAGCGGATACAATGAGCAGTTCTTC.